A single sample is the source of the 2 T cell receptor beta chains below, sequenced in a study of PD-1 blockade in classical Hodgkin lymphoma. Clones were read by immunoSEQ multiplex PCR, and TCRdb kept only the in-frame ones, dropping some. The sample records fewer than 75,000 clones, 88% being singletons. Relapse was seen in all patients after autologous stem cell transplantation, and brentuximab vedotin exposure was variable. Source: peripheral blood mononuclear cells (PBMCs), taken before the second cycle of nivolumab. These receptors were obtained from a human donor with classical Hodgkin lymphoma.

This clone was counted a single time. The chain combines TRBV2 with TRBJ2-3; maybe TRBD2 (6 bases). Trimming left V 6 bases short and J 2 bases short, with 12 bases between. Germline V CDR1 and CDR2: SNHLY, FYNNEI. This CDR3 comprises 14 residues. In nucleotides, the CDR3 is TGTGCCAGCAGGGCGGGATCCCACACAGATACGCAGTATTTT. It codes for CASRAGSHTDTQYF.

The DNA for the CDR3 is TGTGCCAGCAGCACAGGGCTCGGGCAGCCCCAGCATTTT. Amino acids: CASSTGLGQPQHF. V and J are TRBV27 and TRBJ1-5, with D possibly TRBD1 on 6 matching bases. The CDR3 runs 13 residues. V lost 6 bases to trimming and J lost 7 bases, with 13 bases between them. Per germline, CDR1 MNHEY and CDR2 SMNVEV (reference sequence).